The present TCR beta chain was sequenced within a study of shared clonotypes between healthy human individuals. Study information: The people who gave samples were a couple of women and a few men aged 18 to 49. There were three CD4 naive, three CD4 memory, two CD8 naive and one CD8 memory plates per donor.

A note on this clone: Antigen specificity is unknown.

General study results and limits: Among non-shared clonotypes, generation probabilities were lower than among those shared by all four donors. Only blood underwent sampling, and tissue repertoires likely differ.

The table came from immunoSEQ multiplex PCR; TCRdb's copy has only in-frame clones and leaves some out. The repertoire holds over 2 million clones, about 94% seen once, with around 1.1% in the top ten. Germline loops: CDR1 SGHNT, CDR2 YYREEE (reference sequence). V lost 4 bases to trimming and J lost 2 bases; unmatched junction nucleotides: 6. The CDR3 has 15 amino acids. CD45RO-negative CD8 cells positively selected for CCR7 made up the naive population, which excluded terminally differentiated effector memory CD45RA+ cells. The chain recombines TRBV5-4 with TRBJ1-2; 9 bases map to TRBD1. The origin of this receptor is a man between 18 and 35 years old in good health. Sequencing was done on a sample of naive CD8+ T cells sorted from blood. The CDR3 nucleotides read TGTGCCAGCAGCCCGGGACAGGGCCTAAACTATGGCTACACCTTC. Amino acids: CASSPGQGLNYGYTF.